This T cell receptor (beta chain) was obtained from a study of OX40 agonist ivuxolimab in advanced cancers. Background on the study: Patients were treated with ivuxolimab, an agonistic anti-OX40 (CD134) antibody. Of mixed ages from about 23 to 85 and averaging approximately 60 years, the group was 65% to 85% male. Previous treatment with anti-PD-1, anti-PD-L1 or anti-CTLA-4 therapy was allowed; approximately 40% had received some. Broader study findings: It was not determined which antigens were specifically recognized by the peripheral T cells that had undergone clonal expansion.

Clones were read by immunoSEQ multiplex PCR, and TCRdb kept only the in-frame ones, dropping some. This repertoire shows roughly 69,000 clones, approximately 84% found once; its top ten account for more than 8%. The CDR3 has 12 amino acids. CDR1 and CDR2 from the germline V gene are SQVTM and ANQGSEA. V was clipped by 4 bases and J by 6 bases; unmatched bases: 6. With regard to this clone: Its antigen is still unknown.

The clonotype originates from an adult with an advanced solid tumor such as melanoma, head and neck, liver or kidney cancer. The rearrangement links TRBV29-1 to TRBJ2-7; TRBD1 matches at 7 bases. Sequenced material: CD4+ or CD8+ T cells sorted from blood, taken in a trial of the OX40 agonist ivuxolimab. The CDR3 DNA reads as TGCAGCGTTGTCCGGGACAGCGGCGAGCAGTACTTC. This translates into CSVVRDSGEQYF.